These T cell receptor beta chains were read from a single sample in a study of tumor and adjacent non-tumor tissue in lung cancer. TCRdb used MiXCR to reprocess the multiplex PCR reads, holding one entry per CDR3 protein. The sample lists about 85,000 distinct CDR3 sequences, 61% seen once, with about 15% in the top ten. Sequencing was done on a sample of lung tumor tissue. The receptors were gathered from an older man with non-small cell lung cancer. Each CDR3 is given with its conserved first and last residue. Fields, in order: V gene, CDR3 protein.

>TRBV29-1
CSVVPAHDRVSNTEAPF
>TRBV6-1
CASRTGTGGEETQYF
>TRBV6-5
CTSSYSRLAGNEQFF
>TRBV6-6
CTSSYRLMNTEVFF
>TRBV5-1
CASSPQAGASYEQYF
>TRBV9
CASGGGSGAGYNEQFF
>TRBV28
CASSLTGGFIYEQYF
>TRBV29-1
CGVMGPGNILYF
>TRBV4-2
CVSTQDRKQGANEKLFF
>TRBV7-9
CVSSLPVGDQYF
>TRBV24-1
CATRSTGSYNDQFF
>TRBV11-2
CTSRLLVGAQYF
>TRBV20-1
CSALSLVSSYNEQFF
>TRBV4-1
CTSSQHPPGGGYAF
>TRBV5-1
CASSFGLTSYEQYF
>TRBV4-2
CASSKGRGGGTDTQYF
>TRBV4-2
CTSSQGAQHATNGKLFF
>TRBV10-3
CATENGGIHEQYF
>TRBV11-2
CASSLRGGAGRLAGYNEQFF
>TRBV20-1
CSAPGQGAVDEQFF
>TRBV7-9
CASSSLAGHSYEQYF
>TRBV5-6
CDSSWSGGPNQPQHF
>TRBV20-1
CSAALIQETQYF
>TRBV5-1
CASSTGPSQPQYF
>TRBV6-2/TRBV6-3
CVSNPGTSGYTDTQYF
>TRBV11-1
CASGLVTRRGTQYF
>TRBV29-1
CSLGQYRYELYF
>TRBV4-1
CASSQGTGRGPQETQYF
>TRBV6-6
CISSYSGRVKVQPQHF
>TRBV6-1
CASTPTANSSQPQHF
>TRBV12-3/TRBV12-4
CASSHHNSPLHF
>TRBV4-1
CASSLERLSGHTDREQYF
>TRBV11-2
CSSSQQRTAQETQYF
>TRBV6-1
CASIMGTAGNTIYF
>TRBV14
CASSLTDMQYF
>TRBV11-2
CASSLGSGSYEEYF
>TRBV6-2/TRBV6-3
CDSRTSGSGNEQSF
>TRBV6-5
CASSYSGQPQHF
>TRBV6-1
CASSARFSTDTQYF
>TRBV6-1
CTSSDSRGSDTGELFF
>TRBV5-6
CASSLARITDTQYF
>TRBV30
CACGRRFYNEQFF
>TRBV6-1
CASSERASGGYEQYF
>TRBV6-1
CASSELGQGLYEQYF
>TRBV5-6
CVSRQGEQYF
>TRBV11-1
CASSMCVNGANVLTF
>TRBV6-6
CASSWGDSYNQPQHF
>TRBV7-9
CARSSPQSPLHF
>TRBV11-2
CASSLGLARRGSYEEYF
>TRBV11-2
CASSSPRGRGGYVANVLTF
>TRBV7-9
CASNFPSDEQFF
>TRBV6-1
CAISIQGSSYDYTF
>TRBV11-2
CASSLGTGPYEQNF
>TRBV12-3/TRBV12-4
CVSSQTRTNHRF
>TRBV29-1
CSAPKQGAPGYCYTF
>TRBV20-1
CSARGIQTFQYF
>TRBV11-2
CVSSLGGRNTDTQYF
>TRBV4-1
CASSQLNRGPYEQYF
>TRBV12-3/TRBV12-4
CASTRIGGETEAFF
>TRBV12-3/TRBV12-4
CASKPGQGRETQYF